This TCR beta chain was identified during a study of T cells after posttransplantation cyclophosphamide. General study points: Later blood repertoires were often dominated by clones from the donor CD8+ memory compartment. Skin or GI-infiltrating T cells shared few TRB sequences with blood. TRB clonality was highly associated with recipient CMV seropositivity and reactivation.

Note on this clone: Antigen unknown.

Data came from immunoSEQ multiplex PCR; TCRdb stores just in-frame clones and leaves some out. The table includes a few thousand clones, approximately 57% detected once. The CDR3 extends over 15 amino acids. Per the germline V gene, CDR1 is SGHRS and CDR2 is YFSETQ. The V and J ends lost 7 bases and 2 bases respectively, with 18 bases between them. The receptor was derived from a woman aged 55-70 years in good health, CMV-negative, and a related stem cell transplant donor. The chain links TRBV5-1 to TRBJ2-5; maybe TRBD1 (5 bases). The sequencing input was memory CD8+ T cells sorted from blood. The CDR3 loop reads CASADQGFPQETQYF. The CDR3 DNA reads as TGCGCCAGCGCCGATCAGGGTTTCCCACAAGAGACCCAGTACTTC.